This T cell receptor (beta chain) is from a study of identical twins. Overall study results and limits: Twin sharing of out-of-frame TCR alpha was underestimated by models in monozygotic pairs. Abundant beta clonotypes from cord blood had fewer insertions, unlike memory repertoires, which showed none. Findings came from cross-sectional statistics, without long-term follow-up of donors.

TCRdb processed the 5' RACE reads anew with MiXCR; each CDR3 protein has one entry. The top ten clones hold roughly 0.3% of a sample with approximately 1.8 million distinct CDR3 sequences, less than 35% of them seen once. This CDR3 region has 15 residues. CDR1 is SGHRS, CDR2 YFSETQ, per germline. Trimming pared 1 base from V and 4 bases from J, leaving 11 bases between. Worth noting for this clonotype: Antigen unknown.

There were only healthy Caucasians among the donors. The genes are TRBV5-1 and TRBJ1-4, with TRBD1 as a possible D gene (5 bases). Sequencing was carried out using cord blood. The sequence was collected from a newborn girl in good health. The CDR3 region is CASSLPGGGNEKLFF. CDR3 nucleotide sequence: TGCGCCAGCAGCTTGCCGGGCGGGGGTAATGAAAAACTGTTTTTT. Variable domain in full (rest from reference TRBV5-1 and TRBJ1-4): KAGVTQTPRYLIKTRGQQVTLSCSPISGHRSVSWYQQTPGQGLQFLFEYFSETQRNKGNFPGRFSGRQFSNSRSEMNVSTLELGDSALYLCASSLPGGGNEKLFFGSGTQLSVL.